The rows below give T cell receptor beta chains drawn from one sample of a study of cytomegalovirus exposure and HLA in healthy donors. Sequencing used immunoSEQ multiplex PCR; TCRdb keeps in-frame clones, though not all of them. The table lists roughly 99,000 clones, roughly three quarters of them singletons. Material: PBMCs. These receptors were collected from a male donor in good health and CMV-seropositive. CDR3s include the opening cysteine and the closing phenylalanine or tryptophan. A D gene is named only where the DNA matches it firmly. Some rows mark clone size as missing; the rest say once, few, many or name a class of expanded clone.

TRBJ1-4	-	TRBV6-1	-	CASSEGGGAEKLFF	TGTGCCAGCAGTGAGGGAGGGGGGGCTGAAAAACTGTTTTTT
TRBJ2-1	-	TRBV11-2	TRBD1	CASSSWDRGHNEQFF	TGTGCCAGCAGCTCTTGGGACAGGGGACACAATGAGCAGTTCTTC
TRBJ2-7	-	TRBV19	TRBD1	CASSIQGAYEQYF	TGTGCCAGTAGTATACAGGGGGCCTACGAGCAGTACTTC
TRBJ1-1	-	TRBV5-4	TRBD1	CASSLGGGTVNTEAFF	TGTGCCAGCAGCTTGGGTGGGGGGACAGTGAACACTGAAGCTTTCTTT
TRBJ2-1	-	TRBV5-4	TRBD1	CASSWDSQEFF	TGTGCCAGCAGTTGGGACAGTCAGGAGTTCTTC
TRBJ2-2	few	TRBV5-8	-	CASSTGLNTGELFF	TGTGCCAGCAGCACCGGACTCAACACCGGGGAGCTGTTTTTT
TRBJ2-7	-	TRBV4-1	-	CASSFTTGVSYEQYF	TGCGCCAGCAGTTTTACCACAGGAGTCTCCTACGAGCAGTACTTC
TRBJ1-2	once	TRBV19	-	CAFPRGYTF	TGTGCCTTCCCCCGGGGCTACACCTTC
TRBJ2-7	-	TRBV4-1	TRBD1	CASRGTGPTYEQYF	TGCGCCAGCAGAGGGACAGGACCTACCTACGAGCAGTACTTC
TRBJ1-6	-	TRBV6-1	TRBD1	CASSRQGGNSPLHF	TGTGCCAGCAGTCGACAGGGCGGTAATTCACCCCTCCACTTT
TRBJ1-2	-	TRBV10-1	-	CASSEQGDYGYTF	TGCGCCAGCAGTGAACAGGGAGACTATGGCTACACCTTC
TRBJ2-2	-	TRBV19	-	CASSNPAGELFF	TGTGCCAGTAGTAACCCAGCCGGGGAGCTGTTTTTT
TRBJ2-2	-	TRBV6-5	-	CASSQRFTGELFF	TGTGCCAGCAGTCAGAGGTTCACCGGGGAGCTGTTTTTT
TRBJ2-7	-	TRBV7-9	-	CASSLVQPGEQYF	TGTGCCAGCAGCTTAGTTCAGCCCGGGGAGCAGTACTTC
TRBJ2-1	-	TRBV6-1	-	CASSEARLKQFF	TGTGCCAGCAGTGAAGCGCGACTTAAGCAGTTCTTC
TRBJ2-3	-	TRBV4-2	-	CASSQERGLVDTQYF	TGTGCCAGCAGCCAAGAGCGGGGCTTAGTAGATACGCAGTATTTT
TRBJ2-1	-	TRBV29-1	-	CSVDNTPTTGEQFF	TGCAGCGTTGATAATACCCCTACAACGGGTGAGCAGTTCTTC
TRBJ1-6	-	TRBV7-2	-	CASSSGFSGNSPLHF	TGTGCCAGCAGTTCGGGCTTTTCAGGGAACTCACCCCTCCACTTT
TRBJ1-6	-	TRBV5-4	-	CASSLEGDSPLHF	TGTGCCAGCAGCTTGGAGGGGGATTCACCCCTCCACTTT
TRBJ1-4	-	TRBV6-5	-	CASSYSKGTYEKLFF	TGTGCCAGCAGTTACTCGAAGGGGACTTATGAAAAACTGTTTTTT
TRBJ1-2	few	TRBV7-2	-	CASKGGPQNYGYTF	TGTGCCAGCAAAGGGGGACCTCAAAACTATGGCTACACCTTC
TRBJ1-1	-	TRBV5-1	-	CASTSQDIVNTEAFF	TGCGCCAGCACCTCGCAGGATATCGTGAACACTGAAGCTTTCTTT
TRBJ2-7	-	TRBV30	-	CAWSKDFVKAYEQYF	TGTGCCTGGAGTAAAGACTTCGTTAAGGCCTACGAGCAGTACTTC
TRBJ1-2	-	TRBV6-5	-	CASSEQPRDYGYTF	TGTGCCAGCAGCGAACAGCCGAGGGACTATGGCTACACCTTC
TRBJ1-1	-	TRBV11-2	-	CASSPRNEAFF	TGTGCCAGCAGCCCTAGGAATGAAGCTTTCTTT
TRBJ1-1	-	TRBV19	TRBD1	CASSMRGQGRNTEAFF	TGTGCCAGTAGTATGCGAGGACAGGGAAGGAACACTGAAGCTTTCTTT
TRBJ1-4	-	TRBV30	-	CAWSVLGLNEKLFF	TGTGCCTGGAGTGTCCTCGGACTTAATGAAAAACTGTTTTTT
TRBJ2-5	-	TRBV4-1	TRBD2	CASSQELTSGEETQYF	TGCGCCAGCAGCCAAGAGTTGACTAGCGGTGAAGAGACCCAGTACTTC
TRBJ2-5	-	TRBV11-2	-	CASSPEGSGTQYF	TGTGCCAGCAGCCCCGAAGGTAGCGGGACCCAGTACTTC
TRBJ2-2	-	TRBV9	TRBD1	CASSVTGAYTGELFF	TGTGCCAGCAGCGTAACAGGGGCGTACACCGGGGAGCTGTTTTTT
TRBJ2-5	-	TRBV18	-	CASSPRRGIETQYF	TGTGCCAGCTCACCACGGAGAGGGATAGAGACCCAGTACTTC
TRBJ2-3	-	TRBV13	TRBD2	CASSLRGGTDTQYF	TGTGCCAGCAGCCTTCGGGGGGGCACAGATACGCAGTATTTT
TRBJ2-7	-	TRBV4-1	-	CASSQDRTVEQYF	TGCGCCAGCAGCCAAGATAGGACAGTTGAGCAGTACTTC
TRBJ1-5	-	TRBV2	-	CASSERGQGGDQPQHF	TGTGCCAGCAGTGAACGAGGCCAGGGTGGCGATCAGCCCCAGCATTTT
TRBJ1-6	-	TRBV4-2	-	CASSQGQDRNSPLHF	TGTGCCAGCAGCCAAGGGCAGGACAGAAATTCACCCCTCCACTTT
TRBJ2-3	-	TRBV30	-	CAWSLGHRSTTDTQYF	TGTGCCTGGAGTCTGGGACACCGATCAACCACAGATACGCAGTATTTT
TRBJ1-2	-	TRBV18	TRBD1	CASSPGTGLNYGYTF	TGTGCCAGCTCACCGGGGACAGGCCTCAACTATGGCTACACCTTC
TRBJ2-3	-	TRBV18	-	CASSPTRGATDTQYF	TGTGCCAGCTCACCAACTCGGGGGGCCACAGATACGCAGTATTTT
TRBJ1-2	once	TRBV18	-	CASSPPNRASDGYTF	TGTGCCAGCTCACCACCCAACAGAGCCTCGGATGGCTACACCTTC
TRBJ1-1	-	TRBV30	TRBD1	CAWSAGGWTEAFF	TGTGCCTGGAGTGCAGGGGGATGGACTGAAGCTTTCTTT
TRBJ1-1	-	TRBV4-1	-	CASSQEFRAGRGTEAFF	TGCGCCAGCAGCCAAGAATTCCGGGCAGGGCGTGGCACTGAAGCTTTCTTT
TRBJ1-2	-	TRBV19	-	CASQPTGFHGYTF	TGTGCCAGCCAACCCACAGGGTTTCATGGCTACACCTTC
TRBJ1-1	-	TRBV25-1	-	CEGGDTEAFF	TGTGAAGGGGGGGACACTGAAGCTTTCTTT
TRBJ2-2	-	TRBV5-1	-	CASSLNTGNTGELFF	TGCGCCAGCAGCTTAAATACAGGGAACACCGGGGAGCTGTTTTTT
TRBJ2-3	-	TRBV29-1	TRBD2	CSVAGTSAPFTDTQYF	TGCAGCGTCGCCGGGACTAGCGCACCTTTCACAGATACGCAGTATTTT
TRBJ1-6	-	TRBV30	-	CAWSAGSNSPLHF	TGTGCCTGGAGTGCAGGGTCTAATTCACCCCTCCACTTT
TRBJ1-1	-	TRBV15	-	CATSRGAQGMNTEAFF	TGTGCCACCAGCAGAGGCGCTCAGGGCATGAACACTGAAGCTTTCTTT
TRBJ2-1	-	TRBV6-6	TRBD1	CASRPGQGRNEQFF	TGTGCCAGCAGACCCGGACAGGGGAGGAATGAGCAGTTCTTC
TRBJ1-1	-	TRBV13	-	CASSQEDTEAFF	TGTGCCAGCAGCCAAGAGGACACTGAAGCTTTCTTT
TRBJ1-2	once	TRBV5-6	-	CASSQPWGRDYGYTF	TGTGCCAGCAGCCAACCGTGGGGCCGAGACTATGGCTACACCTTC
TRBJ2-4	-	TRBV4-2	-	CASSQGGGIQYF	TGTGCCAGCAGCCAGGGTGGAGGCATTCAGTACTTC
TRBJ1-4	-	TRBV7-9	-	CASSLEGSGTNEKLFF	TGTGCCAGCAGCTTAGAGGGAAGCGGGACTAATGAAAAACTGTTTTTT
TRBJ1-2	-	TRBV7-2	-	CASSLRGDESGGKGNGYTF	TGTGCCAGCAGCCTCCGGGGGGATGAATCTGGGGGTAAGGGGAATGGCTACACCTTC
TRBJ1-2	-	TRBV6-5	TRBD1	CASSYDRANYGYTF	TGTGCCAGCAGTTACGACAGGGCTAACTATGGCTACACCTTC
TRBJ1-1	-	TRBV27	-	CASSFQGLSTEAFF	TGTGCCAGCAGTTTTCAGGGTTTAAGCACTGAAGCTTTCTTT
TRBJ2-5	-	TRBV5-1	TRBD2	CASSWLTSGSETQYF	TGCGCCAGCAGCTGGCTGACTAGCGGGTCAGAGACCCAGTACTTC
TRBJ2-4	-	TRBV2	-	CASSEQGGLAKNIQYF	TGTGCCAGCAGTGAACAGGGGGGTCTAGCCAAAAACATTCAGTACTTC
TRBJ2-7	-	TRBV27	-	CASSPPHPNEQYF	TGTGCCAGCAGTCCCCCTCATCCTAACGAGCAGTACTTC
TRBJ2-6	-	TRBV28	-	CASSSRGGANVLTF	TGTGCCAGCAGTTCCAGAGGTGGGGCCAACGTCCTGACTTTC